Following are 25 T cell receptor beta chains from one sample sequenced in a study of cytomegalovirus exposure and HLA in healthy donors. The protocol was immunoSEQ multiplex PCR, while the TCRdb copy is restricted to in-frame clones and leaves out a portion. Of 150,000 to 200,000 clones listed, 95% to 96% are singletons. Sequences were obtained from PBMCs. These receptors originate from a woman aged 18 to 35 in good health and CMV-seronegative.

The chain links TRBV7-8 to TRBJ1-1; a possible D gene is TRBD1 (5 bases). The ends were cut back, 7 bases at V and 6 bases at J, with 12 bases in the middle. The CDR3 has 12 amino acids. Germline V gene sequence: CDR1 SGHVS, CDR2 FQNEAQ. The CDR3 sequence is CASIGGTAEAFF. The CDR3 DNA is TGTGCCAGCATCGGGGGGACCGCTGAAGCTTTCTTT. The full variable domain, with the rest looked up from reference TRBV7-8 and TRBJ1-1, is GAGVSQSPRYKVAKRGQDVALRCDPISGHVSLFWYQQALGQGPEFLTYFQNEAQLDKSGLPSDRFFAERPEGSVSTLKIQRTQQEDSAVYLCASIGGTAEAFFGQGTRLTVV.

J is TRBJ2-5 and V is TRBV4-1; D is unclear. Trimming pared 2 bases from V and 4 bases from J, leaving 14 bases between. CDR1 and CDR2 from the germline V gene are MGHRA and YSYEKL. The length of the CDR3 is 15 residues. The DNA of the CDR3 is TGCGCCAGCAGCCAAAACCATATCTACCGAGAGACCCAGTACTTC. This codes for CASSQNHIYRETQYF.

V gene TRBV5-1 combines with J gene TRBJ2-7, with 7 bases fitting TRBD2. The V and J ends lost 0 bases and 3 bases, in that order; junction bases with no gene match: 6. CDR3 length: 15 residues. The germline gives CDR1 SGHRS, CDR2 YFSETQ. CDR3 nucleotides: TGCGCCAGCAGCTTGGCCGTAGCTAGCGGCTACGAGCAGTACTTC. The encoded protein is CASSLAVASGYEQYF.

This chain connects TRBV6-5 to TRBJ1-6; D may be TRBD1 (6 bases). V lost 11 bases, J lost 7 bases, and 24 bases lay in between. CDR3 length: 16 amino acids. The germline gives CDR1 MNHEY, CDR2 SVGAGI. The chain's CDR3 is CAGSSGVLPGNSPLHF. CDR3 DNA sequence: TGTGCCGGGAGTTCAGGGGTTCTCCCCGGCAATTCACCCCTCCACTTT.

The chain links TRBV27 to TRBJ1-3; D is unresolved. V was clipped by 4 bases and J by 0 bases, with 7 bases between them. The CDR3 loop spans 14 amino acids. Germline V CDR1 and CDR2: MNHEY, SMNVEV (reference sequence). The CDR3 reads CASSSRSSGNTIYF. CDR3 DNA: TGTGCCAGCAGTTCCCGGAGCTCTGGAAACACCATATATTTT.

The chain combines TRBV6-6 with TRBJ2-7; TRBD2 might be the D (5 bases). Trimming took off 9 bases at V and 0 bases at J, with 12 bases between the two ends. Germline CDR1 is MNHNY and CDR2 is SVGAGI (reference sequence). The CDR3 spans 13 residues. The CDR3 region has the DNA TGTGCCAGTTCATTCCGGGACTCCTACGAGCAGTACTTC. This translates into CASSFRDSYEQYF.

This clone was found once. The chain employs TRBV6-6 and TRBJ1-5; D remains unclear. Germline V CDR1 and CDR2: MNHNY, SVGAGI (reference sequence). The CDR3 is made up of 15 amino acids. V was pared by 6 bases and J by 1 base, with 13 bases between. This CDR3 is CASSPGGQSNQPQHF. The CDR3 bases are TGTGCCAGCAGCCCCGGCGGGCAGAGCAATCAGCCCCAGCATTTT.

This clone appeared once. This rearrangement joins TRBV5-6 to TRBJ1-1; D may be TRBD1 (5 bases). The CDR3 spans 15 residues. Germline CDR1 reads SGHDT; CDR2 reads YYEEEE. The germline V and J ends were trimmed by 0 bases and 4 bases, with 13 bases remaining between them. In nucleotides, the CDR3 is TGTGCCAGCAGCTTGGTTGGGGTTAGGGGCACTGAAGCTTTCTTT. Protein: CASSLVGVRGTEAFF.

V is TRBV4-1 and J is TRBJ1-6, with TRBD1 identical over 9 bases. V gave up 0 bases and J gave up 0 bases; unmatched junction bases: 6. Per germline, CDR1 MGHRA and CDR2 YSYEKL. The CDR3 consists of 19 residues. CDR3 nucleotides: TGCGCCAGCAGCCAAGATCGTGGGACAGGGAGCTCCTATAATTCACCCCTCCACTTT. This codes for CASSQDRGTGSSYNSPLHF.

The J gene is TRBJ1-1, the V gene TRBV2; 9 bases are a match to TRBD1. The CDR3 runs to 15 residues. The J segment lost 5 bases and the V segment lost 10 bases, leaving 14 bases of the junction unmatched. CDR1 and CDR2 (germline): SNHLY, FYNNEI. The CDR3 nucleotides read TGTGCCACCGAGTTATCGGGGACAGGGCGGACTGAAGCTTTCTTT. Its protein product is CATELSGTGRTEAFF.

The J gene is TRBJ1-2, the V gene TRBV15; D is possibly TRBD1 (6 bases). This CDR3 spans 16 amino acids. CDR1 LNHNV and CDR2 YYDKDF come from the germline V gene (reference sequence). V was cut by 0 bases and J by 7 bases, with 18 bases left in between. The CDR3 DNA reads TGTGCCACCAGCAGAGAAATCGTACAGGGAGGGGGTGGCTACACCTTC. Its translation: CATSREIVQGGGGYTF. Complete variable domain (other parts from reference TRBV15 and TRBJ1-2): DAMVIQNPRYQVTQFGKPVTLSCSQTLNHNVMYWYQQKSSQAPKLLFHYYDKDFNNEADTPDNFQSRRPNTSFCFLDIRSPGLGDTAMYLCATSREIVQGGGGYTFGSGTRLTVV.

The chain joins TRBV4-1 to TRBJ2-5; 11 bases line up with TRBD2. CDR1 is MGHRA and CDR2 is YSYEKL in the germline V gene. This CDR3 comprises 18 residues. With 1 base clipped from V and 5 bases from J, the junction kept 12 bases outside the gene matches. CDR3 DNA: TGCGCCAGCAGCCAAGCCATAGCGGGGGGGGCTATAGGGGAGACCCAGTACTTC. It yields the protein CASSQAIAGGAIGETQYF.

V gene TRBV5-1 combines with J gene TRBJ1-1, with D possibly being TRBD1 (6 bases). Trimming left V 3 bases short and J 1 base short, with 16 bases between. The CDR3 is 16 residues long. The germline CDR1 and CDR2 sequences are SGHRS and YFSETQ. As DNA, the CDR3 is TGCGCCAGCAGCTCACAGGGTAATGCCTGGAACACTGAAGCTTTCTTT. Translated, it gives CASSSQGNAWNTEAFF.

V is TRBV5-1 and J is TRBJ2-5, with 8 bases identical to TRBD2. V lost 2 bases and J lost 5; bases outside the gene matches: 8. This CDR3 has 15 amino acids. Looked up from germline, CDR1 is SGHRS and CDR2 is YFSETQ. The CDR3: CASSLAGVAWETQYF. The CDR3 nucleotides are TGCGCCAGCAGCTTAGCGGGGGTAGCTTGGGAGACCCAGTACTTC.

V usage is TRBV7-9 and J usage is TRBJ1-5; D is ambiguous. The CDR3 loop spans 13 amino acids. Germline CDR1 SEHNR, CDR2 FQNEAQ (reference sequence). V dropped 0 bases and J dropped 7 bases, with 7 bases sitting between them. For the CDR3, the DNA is TGTGCCAGCAGCTTAGCCCATGGCCAGCCCCAGCATTTT. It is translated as CASSLAHGQPQHF.

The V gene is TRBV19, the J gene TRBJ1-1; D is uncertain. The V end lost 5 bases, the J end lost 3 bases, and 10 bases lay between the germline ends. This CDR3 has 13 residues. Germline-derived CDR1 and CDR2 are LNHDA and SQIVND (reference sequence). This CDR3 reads CASSASRDTEAFF. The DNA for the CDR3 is TGTGCCAGTAGTGCCTCCCGGGACACTGAAGCTTTCTTT.

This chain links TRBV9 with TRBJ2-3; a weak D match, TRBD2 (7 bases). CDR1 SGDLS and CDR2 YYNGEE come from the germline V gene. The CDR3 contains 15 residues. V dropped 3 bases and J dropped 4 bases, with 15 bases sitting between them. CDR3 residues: CASSGRRGLADTQYF. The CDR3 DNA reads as TGTGCCAGCAGCGGACGGCGGGGGCTGGCAGATACGCAGTATTTT.

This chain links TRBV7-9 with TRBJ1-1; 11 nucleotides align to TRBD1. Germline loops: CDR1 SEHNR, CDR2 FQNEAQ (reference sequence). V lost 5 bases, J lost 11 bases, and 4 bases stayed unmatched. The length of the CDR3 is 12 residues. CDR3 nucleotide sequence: TGTGCCAGCAGCCAGCGGGACAGGGGGGCTTTCTTT. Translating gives CASSQRDRGAFF.

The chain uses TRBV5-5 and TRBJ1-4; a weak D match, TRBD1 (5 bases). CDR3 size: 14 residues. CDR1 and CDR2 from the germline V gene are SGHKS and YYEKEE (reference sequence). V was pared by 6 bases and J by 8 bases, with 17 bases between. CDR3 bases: TGTGCCAGCACCCTCCGGGGGTCTGAGGAAAAACTGTTTTTT. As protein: CASTLRGSEEKLFF.

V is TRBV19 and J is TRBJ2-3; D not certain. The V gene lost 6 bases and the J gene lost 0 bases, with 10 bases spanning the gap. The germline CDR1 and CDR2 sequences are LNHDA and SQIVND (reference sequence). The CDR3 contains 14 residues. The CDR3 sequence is CASSTQASTDTQYF. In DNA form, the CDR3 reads TGTGCCAGTAGCACTCAGGCTAGCACAGATACGCAGTATTTT.

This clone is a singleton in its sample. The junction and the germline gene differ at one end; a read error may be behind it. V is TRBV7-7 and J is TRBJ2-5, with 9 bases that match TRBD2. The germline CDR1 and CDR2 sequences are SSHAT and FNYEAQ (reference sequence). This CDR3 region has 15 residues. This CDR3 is CASSFIAGERETQYF. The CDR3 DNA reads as TGTGCTAGCAGCTTTATAGCGGGGGAGCGAGAGACCCAGTACTTC.

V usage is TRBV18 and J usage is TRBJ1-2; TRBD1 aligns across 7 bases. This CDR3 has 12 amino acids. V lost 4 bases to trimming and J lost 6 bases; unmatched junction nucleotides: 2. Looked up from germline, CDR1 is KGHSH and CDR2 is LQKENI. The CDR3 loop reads CASSLDRDGYTF. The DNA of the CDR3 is TGTGCCAGCTCACTAGACAGGGATGGCTACACCTTC.

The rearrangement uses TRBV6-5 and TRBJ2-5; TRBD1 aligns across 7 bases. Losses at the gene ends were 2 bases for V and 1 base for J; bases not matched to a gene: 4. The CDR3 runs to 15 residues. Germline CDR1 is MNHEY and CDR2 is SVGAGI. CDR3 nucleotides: TGTGCCAGCAGTTACGCCCGGACAGGCCAAGAGACCCAGTACTTC. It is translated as CASSYARTGQETQYF.

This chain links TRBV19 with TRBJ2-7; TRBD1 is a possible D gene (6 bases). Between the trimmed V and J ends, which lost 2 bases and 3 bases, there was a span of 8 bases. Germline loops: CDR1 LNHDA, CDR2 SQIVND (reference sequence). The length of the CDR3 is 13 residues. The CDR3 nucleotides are TGTGCCAGTAGTATACAACAGGGCTACGAGCAGTACTTC. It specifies CASSIQQGYEQYF.

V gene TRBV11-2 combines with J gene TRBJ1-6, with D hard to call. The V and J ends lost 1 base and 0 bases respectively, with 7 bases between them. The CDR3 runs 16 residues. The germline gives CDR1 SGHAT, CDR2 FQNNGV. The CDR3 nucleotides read TGTGCCAGCAGCTTAGGGTACAGCTCCTATAATTCACCCCTCCACTTT. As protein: CASSLGYSSYNSPLHF.